The clone carrying this T cell receptor beta chain was recorded many times. Its antigen is unidentified. Per the germline V gene, CDR1 is MGHDK and CDR2 is SYGVNS. With 7 bases removed from V and 5 bases from J, the gap between germline ends came to 11 bases. The CDR3 totals 12 residues. This entry belongs to a study of blood T cells in healthy people across ages. About the research overall: Capture by template switching was about one barcoded beta molecule per two T cells. Points from the study as a whole: Age brought a roughly linear fall in TCR beta diversity measured per million T cells. It was the long-lived donors that had more naive CD4+ cells and higher diversity than aged donors.

A sample-barcoded 5' primer and a J-beta primer mix were used in a second PCR of about 6 to 11 cycles. A template-switch adaptor containing 12 random nucleotides labeled each cDNA molecule. TCRdb fed the 5' RACE reads into MiXCR, producing one record per CDR3 protein. This sample has more than 1,400,000 distinct CDR3 sequences; around two fifths occur once, and the top ten carry 6.5% to 10%. The chain employs TRBV25-1 and TRBJ2-5; D remains unclear. The sequence came from a woman under 30 in good health. Sequenced sample: blood. DNA of the CDR3: TGTGCCAGCACCTCCGTTGGGGAGACCCAGTACTTC. As protein: CASTSVGETQYF.